These T cell receptor beta chains were read from a single sample in a study of blood T cell repertoires in COVID-19. TCRdb's copy holds only in-frame clones and misses some; the assay was immunoSEQ multiplex PCR. This sample has over 200,000 clones; 80% to 90% occur once, and the top ten carry 8% to 10%. The specimen sequenced was PBMCs or T cells enriched from blood (not recorded which). The source of these receptors is a man aged 35 to 55 who had recovered from COVID-19. The CDR3 runs from the conserved cysteine through the conserved F or W. The D gene is left open where the match is weak. Only part of the rows carry a size: once, few, many, or a class if the clone is expanded.

D gene,J gene,V gene,clone size,CDR3 length,CDR3 protein,CDR3 DNA
NA,TRBJ2-7,TRBV27,NA,13,CASRQGSPYEQYF,TGTGCCAGCAGGCAGGGTTCCCCCTACGAGCAGTACTTC
NA,TRBJ2-1,TRBV3-1/TRBV3-2,NA,14,CASSQSDFYNEQFF,TGTGCCAGCAGCCAAAGTGACTTCTACAATGAGCAGTTCTTC
TRBD1,TRBJ1-2,TRBV9,once,16,CASSVGPLAGGEGYTF,TGTGCCAGCAGCGTAGGTCCTTTGGCAGGGGGCGAAGGCTACACCTTC
NA,TRBJ1-1,TRBV6-5,NA,15,CASSYSGADGTEAFF,TGTGCCAGCAGTTACTCAGGGGCGGATGGAACTGAAGCTTTCTTT
TRBD1,TRBJ1-1,TRBV18,NA,15,CASSPDRNINTEAFF,TGTGCCAGCTCACCGGACAGGAATATAAACACTGAAGCTTTCTTT
TRBD1,TRBJ1-2,TRBV4-2,NA,15,CASSQDPGQGYGYTF,TGTGCCAGCAGCCAAGATCCGGGACAGGGCTATGGCTACACCTTC
TRBD2,TRBJ2-5,TRBV29-1,NA,14,CSVTSGGAQETQYF,TGCAGCGTCACTAGCGGGGGGGCCCAAGAGACCCAGTACTTC
TRBD1,TRBJ2-1,TRBV5-1,NA,15,CASSMTGAKGNEQFF,TGCGCCAGCAGCATGACAGGGGCTAAGGGCAATGAGCAGTTCTTC
NA,TRBJ2-7,TRBV28,NA,15,CASSFWADYSYEQYF,TGTGCCAGCAGTTTCTGGGCCGATTACTCCTACGAGCAGTACTTC
TRBD2,TRBJ2-5,TRBV28,NA,15,CASSPPTSGEETQYF,TGTGCCAGCAGTCCACCGACTAGCGGGGAAGAGACCCAGTACTTC
NA,TRBJ1-1,TRBV4-3,NA,16,CASSQGPLGGFNEAFF,TGCGCCAGCAGCCAAGGCCCCTTGGGGGGATTTAATGAAGCTTTCTTT
NA,TRBJ2-1,TRBV18,few,16,CASSPRAVAVGDEQFF,TGTGCCAGCTCACCAAGGGCAGTGGCGGTAGGGGATGAGCAGTTCTTC
NA,TRBJ1-2,TRBV6-6,NA,12,CASSYASDGYTF,TGTGCCAGCAGTTACGCATCGGATGGCTACACCTTC
NA,TRBJ1-2,TRBV28,NA,12,CASTSVNYGYTF,TGTGCCAGCACCTCGGTCAACTATGGCTACACCTTC
TRBD1,TRBJ2-7,TRBV19,NA,15,CASSALGTGGFEQYF,TGTGCCAGTAGTGCCTTGGGGACAGGGGGATTCGAGCAGTACTTC
NA,TRBJ1-2,TRBV7-8,NA,13,CASSLARNYGYTF,TGTGCCAGCAGCTTAGCTCGTAACTATGGCTACACCTTC
NA,TRBJ1-1,TRBV19,NA,14,CASIAELENTEAFF,TGTGCCAGTATCGCGGAATTGGAGAACACTGAAGCTTTCTTT
TRBD1,TRBJ2-7,TRBV10-3,NA,16,CAISESPPGQGHEQYF,TGTGCCATCAGTGAGAGTCCGCCGGGACAGGGTCACGAGCAGTACTTC
TRBD1,TRBJ2-7,TRBV5-4,NA,17,CASSLRGRGQGAYEQYF,TGTGCCAGCAGCTTGCGGGGGAGGGGACAGGGGGCTTACGAGCAGTACTTC
NA,TRBJ1-3,TRBV4-2,NA,17,CASSQEVRAGGGNTIYF,TGTGCCAGCAGCCAAGAAGTCAGGGCCGGGGGGGGAAACACCATATATTTT
NA,TRBJ2-3,TRBV12-3/TRBV12-4,once,12,CASSSNTDTQYF,TGTGCCAGCAGTTCCAACACAGATACGCAGTATTTT
TRBD2,TRBJ2-1,TRBV4-3,NA,20,CASSQDVRLAGFGSYNEQFF,TGCGCCAGCAGCCAAGATGTCAGACTAGCGGGTTTTGGATCCTACAATGAGCAGTTCTTC
TRBD2,TRBJ2-3,TRBV7-9,NA,15,CASSQGLADTDTQYF,TGTGCCAGCAGCCAGGGACTAGCGGACACAGATACGCAGTATTTT
TRBD1,TRBJ1-1,TRBV7-2,NA,15,CASRPKQGASTEAFF,TGTGCCAGCAGACCAAAACAGGGGGCGAGCACTGAAGCTTTCTTT
NA,TRBJ2-7,TRBV5-1,NA,13,CASSTWAGYEQYF,TGCGCCAGCAGCACATGGGCTGGCTACGAGCAGTACTTC
NA,TRBJ2-7,TRBV7-9,once,15,CASSLVPSASYEQYF,TGTGCCAGCAGCTTAGTACCTAGCGCCTCCTACGAGCAGTACTTC
TRBD1,TRBJ2-3,TRBV7-2,NA,14,CASSRDSATDTQYF,TGTGCCAGCAGCCGGGACAGCGCCACAGATACGCAGTATTTT
NA,TRBJ1-4,TRBV6-6,NA,15,CASSYRRALDEKLFF,TGTGCCAGCAGTTACCGGAGGGCGCTGGATGAAAAACTGTTTTTT
TRBD1,TRBJ2-3,TRBV5-6,NA,15,CASSYGTGAADTQYF,TGTGCCAGCAGCTATGGGACAGGGGCAGCAGATACGCAGTATTTT
NA,TRBJ1-4,TRBV7-9,NA,15,CASRSTGTNPEKLFF,TGTGCCAGCAGATCGACCGGGACAAATCCTGAAAAACTGTTTTTT
TRBD1,TRBJ1-2,TRBV28,NA,14,CASSYRTGSYGYTF,TGTGCCAGCAGTTATCGGACAGGGTCATATGGCTACACCTTC
TRBD1,TRBJ1-5,TRBV10-3,NA,18,CAISNLTPGQGFNQPQHF,TGTGCCATCAGTAACTTAACCCCGGGACAGGGGTTCAATCAGCCCCAGCATTTT
TRBD1,TRBJ2-7,TRBV5-1,NA,14,CASSEDRGGYEQYF,TGCGCCAGCAGCGAGGACAGGGGAGGGTACGAGCAGTACTTC
NA,TRBJ1-1,TRBV19,NA,13,CASSATEELEAFF,TGTGCCAGTAGCGCAACAGAAGAACTTGAAGCTTTCTTT
TRBD2,TRBJ2-2,TRBV9,NA,15,CASSEFSGGTGELFF,TGTGCCAGCAGTGAGTTTAGCGGGGGCACCGGGGAGCTGTTTTTT
TRBD2,TRBJ2-1,TRBV7-3,once,15,CASSLTAGGRNEQFF,TGTGCCAGCAGCTTAACCGCGGGGGGTAGGAATGAGCAGTTCTTC
NA,TRBJ1-3,TRBV6-4,NA,14,CASSGQNSGNTIYF,TGTGCCAGCAGCGGACAGAACTCTGGAAACACCATATATTTT
TRBD1,TRBJ1-1,TRBV11-2,NA,15,CASSLEGTGTSEAFF,TGTGCCAGCAGCTTAGAAGGGACAGGGACATCTGAAGCTTTCTTT
NA,TRBJ1-2,TRBV27,NA,16,CASSAARGIANYGYTF,TGTGCCAGCAGTGCAGCTCGGGGGATAGCTAACTATGGCTACACCTTC
TRBD2,TRBJ2-5,TRBV19,NA,20,CASSPQGASGRTPGQETQYF,TGTGCCAGTAGTCCTCAGGGGGCTAGCGGGAGAACCCCGGGCCAAGAGACCCAGTACTTC
NA,TRBJ1-1,TRBV29-1,NA,13,CSVGGPLNTEAFF,TGCAGCGTCGGGGGTCCCTTGAACACTGAAGCTTTCTTT
TRBD1,TRBJ1-2,TRBV28,NA,15,CASSPRQGAYYGYTF,TGTGCCAGCAGTCCTCGACAGGGGGCTTACTATGGCTACACCTTC
TRBD1,TRBJ1-5,TRBV6-5,NA,15,CASSYRGPSNQPQHF,TGTGCCAGCAGTTACAGGGGGCCGAGCAATCAGCCCCAGCATTTT
NA,TRBJ1-6,TRBV2,NA,14,CASGTGFRHSTLHF,TGTGCCAGCGGAACAGGGTTTCGGCATAGCACCCTCCACTTT
TRBD1,TRBJ1-4,TRBV13,NA,15,CASSGQQGTNEKLFF,TGTGCCAGCAGCGGCCAACAGGGGACTAATGAAAAACTGTTTTTT
TRBD1,TRBJ1-2,TRBV9,few,16,CASSVVPLGQGNGYTF,TGTGCCAGCAGCGTAGTTCCCCTGGGACAGGGTAATGGCTACACCTTC
TRBD2,TRBJ2-5,TRBV11-2,NA,15,CASTGGAGTKETQYF,TGTGCCAGCACCGGGGGGGCGGGGACTAAAGAGACCCAGTACTTC
TRBD1,TRBJ2-1,TRBV19,NA,14,CASRTGQSYNEQFF,TGTGCCAGTAGGACGGGACAGTCCTACAATGAGCAGTTCTTC
TRBD2,TRBJ2-7,TRBV7-9,NA,15,CASSLAGTPGGEQYF,TGTGCCAGCAGCTTAGCCGGGACTCCGGGAGGCGAGCAGTACTTC
NA,TRBJ1-4,TRBV5-8,NA,17,CASSLGAGSVTNEKLFF,TGTGCCAGCAGCTTGGGAGCAGGATCGGTCACTAATGAAAAACTGTTTTTT
TRBD1,TRBJ1-5,TRBV18,NA,15,CASSRTGEMGQPQHF,TGTGCCAGCTCTCGCACAGGGGAGATGGGACAGCCCCAGCATTTT
NA,TRBJ2-3,TRBV14,NA,17,CASSQSWLGAWGDTQYF,TGTGCCAGCAGCCAATCCTGGCTAGGGGCCTGGGGTGATACGCAGTATTTT
NA,TRBJ2-3,TRBV7-3,NA,15,CASSLVGQATDTQYF,TGTGCCAGCAGCTTAGTGGGGCAGGCCACAGATACGCAGTATTTT
NA,TRBJ1-1,TRBV6-1,NA,14,CASSEVVSGFEAFF,TGTGCCAGCAGTGAAGTGGTCTCCGGGTTTGAAGCTTTCTTT
NA,TRBJ2-2,TRBV12-3/TRBV12-4,NA,13,CASRPSGFPELFF,TGTGCCAGCAGGCCCTCAGGGTTCCCGGAGCTGTTTTTT
NA,TRBJ1-2,TRBV5-1,NA,14,CASSLDLATYGYTF,TGCGCCAGCAGCTTGGATCTGGCCACCTATGGCTACACCTTC
TRBD2,TRBJ2-3,TRBV4-1,NA,16,CASRRISGRVADTQYF,TGCGCCAGCAGACGAATTAGCGGGAGGGTCGCAGATACGCAGTATTTT